This TCR beta chain was recovered during a study of shared clonotypes between healthy human individuals. General study findings and limits: Tissue TCR repertoires likely differ from these blood-only repertoires. An anticipated effect of sequencing depth on clonotype sharing among donors was recognized.

CDR1 is LGHNA and CDR2 is YNFKEQ in the germline V gene. The CDR3 sequence is 15 residues long. Trimming cost V 4 bases and J 6 bases; bases outside gene matches: 8. Note on this clone: No antigen is known for it.

Profiling relied on immunoSEQ multiplex PCR, and the TCRdb table lists in-frame clones only, not all of them. In the table there are about half a million clones, roughly 78% of which are singletons. Tens of millions of PBMCs were counted before genomic DNA extraction. The TCR was taken from a woman in her thirties or forties in good health. Some clones in this sample may be carry-over from other donors' samples. The rearrangement joins TRBV4-2 to TRBJ2-1; 8 nucleotides agree with TRBD2. The material sequenced was PBMCs. The CDR3 DNA reads as TGTGCCAGCAGCCTCGACTTCGGACTAGCCAATGAGCAGTTCTTC. Translating it yields CASSLDFGLANEQFF.